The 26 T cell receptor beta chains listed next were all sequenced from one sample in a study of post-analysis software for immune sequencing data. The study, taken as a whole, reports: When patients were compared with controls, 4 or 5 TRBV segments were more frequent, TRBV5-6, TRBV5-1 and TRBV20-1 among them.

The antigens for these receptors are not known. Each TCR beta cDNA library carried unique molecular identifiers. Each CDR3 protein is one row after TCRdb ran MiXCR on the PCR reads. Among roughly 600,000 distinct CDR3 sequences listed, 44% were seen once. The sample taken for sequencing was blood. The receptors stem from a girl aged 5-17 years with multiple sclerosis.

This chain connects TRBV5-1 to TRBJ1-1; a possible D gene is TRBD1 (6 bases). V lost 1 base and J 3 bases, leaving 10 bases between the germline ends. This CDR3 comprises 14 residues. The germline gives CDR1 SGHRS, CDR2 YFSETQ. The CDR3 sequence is CASSLSGEHTEAFF. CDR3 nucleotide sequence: TGCGCCAGCAGCTTGTCAGGGGAGCACACTGAAGCTTTCTTT.

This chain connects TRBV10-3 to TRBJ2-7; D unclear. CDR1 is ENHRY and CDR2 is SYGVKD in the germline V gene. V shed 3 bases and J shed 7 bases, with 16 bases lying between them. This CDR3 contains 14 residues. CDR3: CAISDYLTAEEQYF. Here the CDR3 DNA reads TGTGCCATCAGTGACTACTTAACCGCCGAGGAGCAGTACTTC.

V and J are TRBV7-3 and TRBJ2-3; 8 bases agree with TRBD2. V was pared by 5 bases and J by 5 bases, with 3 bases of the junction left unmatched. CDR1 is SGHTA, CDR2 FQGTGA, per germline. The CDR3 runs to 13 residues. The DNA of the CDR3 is TGTGCCAGCAGCCCCGGGGGGGGAGATACGCAGTATTTT. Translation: CASSPGGGDTQYF.

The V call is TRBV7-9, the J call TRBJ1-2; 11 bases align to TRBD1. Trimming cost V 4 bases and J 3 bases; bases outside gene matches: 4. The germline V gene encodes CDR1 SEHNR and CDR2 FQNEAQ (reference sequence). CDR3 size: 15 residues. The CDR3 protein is CASSYRTGGDYGYTF. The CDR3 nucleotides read TGTGCCAGCAGCTACAGGACAGGGGGCGACTATGGCTACACCTTC.

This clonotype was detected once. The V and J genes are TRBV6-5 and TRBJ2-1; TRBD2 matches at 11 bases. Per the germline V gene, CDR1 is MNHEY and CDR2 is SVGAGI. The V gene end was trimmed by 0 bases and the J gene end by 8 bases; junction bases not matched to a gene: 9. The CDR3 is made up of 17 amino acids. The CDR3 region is CASSYSSGLAGRDEQFF. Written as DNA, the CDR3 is TGTGCCAGCAGTTACTCTTCCGGACTAGCGGGCCGGGATGAGCAGTTCTTC.

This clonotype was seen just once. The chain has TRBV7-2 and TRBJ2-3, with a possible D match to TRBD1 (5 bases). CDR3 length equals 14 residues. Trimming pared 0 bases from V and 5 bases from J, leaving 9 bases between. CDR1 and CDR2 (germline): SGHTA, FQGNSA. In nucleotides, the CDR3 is TGTGCCAGCAGCTTAGCGCGAAGGGGAGATACGCAGTATTTT. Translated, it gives CASSLARRGDTQYF.

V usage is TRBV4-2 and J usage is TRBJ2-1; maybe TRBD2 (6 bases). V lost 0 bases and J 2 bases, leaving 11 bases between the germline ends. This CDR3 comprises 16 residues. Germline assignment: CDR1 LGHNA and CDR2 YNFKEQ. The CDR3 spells CASSQDVQRAYNEQFF. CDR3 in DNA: TGTGCCAGCAGCCAAGATGTCCAGCGGGCCTACAATGAGCAGTTCTTC.

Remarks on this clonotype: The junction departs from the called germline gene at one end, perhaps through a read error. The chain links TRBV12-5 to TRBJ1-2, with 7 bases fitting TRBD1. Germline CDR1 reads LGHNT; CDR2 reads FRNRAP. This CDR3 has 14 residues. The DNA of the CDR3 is TGTACTAGTGGTTCAGGACAGGCGTACTATGGCTACACCTTC. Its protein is CTSGSGQAYYGYTF.

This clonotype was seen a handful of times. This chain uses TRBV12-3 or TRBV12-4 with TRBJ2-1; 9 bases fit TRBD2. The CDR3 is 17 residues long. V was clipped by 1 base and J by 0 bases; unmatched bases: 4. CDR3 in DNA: TGTGCCAGCAGTTTAGGGCTAGCGGGGATCTCCTACAATGAGCAGTTCTTC. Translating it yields CASSLGLAGISYNEQFF.

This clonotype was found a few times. CDR3 region: CASSLGASGGAEQFF. In DNA, the CDR3 is TGTGCCAGCAGCTTGGGGGCTAGCGGGGGTGCTGAGCAGTTCTTC. This chain joins TRBV5-4 and TRBJ2-1; 10 bases align to TRBD2. The CDR3 length is 15 residues. J was trimmed by 9 bases and V by 0 bases; bases with no gene match: 6. CDR1 SGHNT and CDR2 YYREEE come from the germline V gene (reference sequence).

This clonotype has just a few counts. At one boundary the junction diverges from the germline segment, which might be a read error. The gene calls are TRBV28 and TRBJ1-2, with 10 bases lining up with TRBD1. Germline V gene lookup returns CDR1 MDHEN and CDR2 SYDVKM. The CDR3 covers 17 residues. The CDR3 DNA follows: TGTACCAGCAGTGCATCCGGGACAGGGGTATATGTCTATGGCTACACCTTC. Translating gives CTSSASGTGVYVYGYTF.

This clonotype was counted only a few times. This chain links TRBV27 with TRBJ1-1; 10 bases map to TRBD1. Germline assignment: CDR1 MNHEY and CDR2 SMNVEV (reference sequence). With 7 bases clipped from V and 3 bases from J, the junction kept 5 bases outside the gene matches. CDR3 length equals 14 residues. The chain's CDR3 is CASKRGQGYTEAFF. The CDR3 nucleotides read TGTGCCAGCAAGAGGGGACAGGGGTACACTGAAGCTTTCTTT.

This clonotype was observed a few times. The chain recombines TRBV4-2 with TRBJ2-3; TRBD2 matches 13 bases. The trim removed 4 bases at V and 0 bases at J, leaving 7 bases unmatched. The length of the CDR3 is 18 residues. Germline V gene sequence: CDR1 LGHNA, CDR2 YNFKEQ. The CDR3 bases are TGTGCCAGCAGCCCTGGGACTAGCGGGACTGCTAGCACAGATACGCAGTATTTT. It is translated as CASSPGTSGTASTDTQYF.

The CDR3 reads CSARDRDRGSHGYTF. In DNA, the CDR3 is TGCAGTGCTAGAGACCGGGACAGGGGGTCGCATGGCTACACCTTC. The V call is TRBV20-1, the J call TRBJ1-2; TRBD1 matches 11 bases. The CDR3 spans 15 residues. Trimming removed 0 bases from V and 6 bases from J; junction bases left unmatched: 6. The germline gives CDR1 DFQATT, CDR2 SNEGSKA (reference sequence).

DNA for the CDR3: TGTGCCAGCAGCTTAGGGACACGGCCCCAGCATTTT. Translated, it gives CASSLGTRPQHF. The chain uses TRBV7-9 and TRBJ1-5; a possible D gene is TRBD1 (5 bases). The CDR3 is 12 amino acids. Trimming removed 1 base from V and 9 bases from J, with 7 bases in between. The germline V gene has CDR1 SEHNR and CDR2 FQNEAQ (reference sequence).

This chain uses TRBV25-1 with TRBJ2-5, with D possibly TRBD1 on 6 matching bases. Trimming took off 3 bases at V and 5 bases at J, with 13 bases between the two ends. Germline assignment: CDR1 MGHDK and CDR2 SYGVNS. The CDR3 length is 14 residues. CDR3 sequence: CASSEAGAAETQYF. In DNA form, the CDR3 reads TGTGCCAGCAGTGAGGCAGGGGCAGCCGAGACCCAGTACTTC.

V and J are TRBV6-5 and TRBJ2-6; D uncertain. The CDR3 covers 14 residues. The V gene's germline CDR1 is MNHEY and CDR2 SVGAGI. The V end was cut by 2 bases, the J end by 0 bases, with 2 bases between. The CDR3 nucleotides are TGTGCCAGCAGTTACGTCTCTGGGGCCAACGTCCTGACTTTC. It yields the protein CASSYVSGANVLTF.

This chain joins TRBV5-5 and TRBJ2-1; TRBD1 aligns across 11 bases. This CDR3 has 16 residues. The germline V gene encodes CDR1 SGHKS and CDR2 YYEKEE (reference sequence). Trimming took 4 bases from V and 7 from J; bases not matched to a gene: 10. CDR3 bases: TGTGCCAGCAGCCTCGCGGACAGGGGGCATAGAAATGAGCAGTTCTTC. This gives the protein CASSLADRGHRNEQFF.

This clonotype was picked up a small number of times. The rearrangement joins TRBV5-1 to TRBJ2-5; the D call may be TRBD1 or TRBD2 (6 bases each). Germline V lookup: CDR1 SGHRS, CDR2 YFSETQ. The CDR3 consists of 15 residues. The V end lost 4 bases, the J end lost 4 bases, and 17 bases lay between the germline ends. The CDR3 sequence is CASSPRWGRGETQYF. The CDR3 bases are TGCGCCAGCAGCCCCAGGTGGGGGCGGGGAGAGACCCAGTACTTC.

CDR3 nucleotides: TGCGCCAGCAGCTTGCCGAATGATGAGCAGTTCTTC. Its translation is CASSLPNDEQFF. This chain connects TRBV5-1 to TRBJ2-1; D remains ambiguous. The CDR3 has 12 residues. The germline CDR1 and CDR2 sequences are SGHRS and YFSETQ. V lost 1 base, J lost 8 bases, and 7 bases lay in between.

The CDR3 DNA follows: TGCGCCAGCAGCCAACCTAGGGCCAGAAGGGACAAAAACATTCAGTACTTC. Its protein is CASSQPRARRDKNIQYF. This rearrangement joins TRBV4-1 to TRBJ2-4, with unresolved D. Per germline, CDR1 MGHRA and CDR2 YSYEKL. V was clipped by 2 bases and J by 3 bases, with 17 bases between them. The CDR3 runs 17 residues.

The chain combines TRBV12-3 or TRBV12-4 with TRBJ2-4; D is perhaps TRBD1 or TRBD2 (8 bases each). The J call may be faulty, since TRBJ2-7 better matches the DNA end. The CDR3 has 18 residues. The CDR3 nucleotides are TGTGCCAGCAGTTTAAGCGGGGGCAGGGGGCGAAGTTCCTACGAGCAGTACTTC. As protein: CASSLSGGRGRSSYEQYF.

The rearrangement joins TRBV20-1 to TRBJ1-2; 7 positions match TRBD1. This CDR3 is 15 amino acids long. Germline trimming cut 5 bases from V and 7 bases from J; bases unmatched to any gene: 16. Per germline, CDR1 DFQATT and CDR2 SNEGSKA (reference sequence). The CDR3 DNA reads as TGCAGTGCTGCCCGAACCCACAGGGGAGGTTCTGGCTACACCTTC. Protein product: CSAARTHRGGSGYTF.

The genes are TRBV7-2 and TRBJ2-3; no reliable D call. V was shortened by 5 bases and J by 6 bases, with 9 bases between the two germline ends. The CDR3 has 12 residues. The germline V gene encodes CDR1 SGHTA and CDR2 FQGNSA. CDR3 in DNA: TGTGCCAGCAGCAGAGTCTTGGATACGCAGTATTTT. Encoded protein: CASSRVLDTQYF.

The CDR3 sequence: CASSPDHEKLFF. CDR3 coding DNA: TGTGCCAGCAGCCCCGACCATGAAAAACTGTTTTTT. The rearrangement uses TRBV7-2 and TRBJ1-4; no clear D. The CDR3 spans 12 residues. Trimming pared 5 bases from V and 6 bases from J, leaving 7 bases between. Germline CDR1 reads SGHTA; CDR2 reads FQGNSA.

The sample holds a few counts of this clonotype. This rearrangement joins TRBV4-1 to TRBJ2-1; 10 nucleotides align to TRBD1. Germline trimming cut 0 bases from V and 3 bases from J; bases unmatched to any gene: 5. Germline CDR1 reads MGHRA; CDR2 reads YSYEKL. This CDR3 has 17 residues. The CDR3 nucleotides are TGCGCCAGCAGCCAAGACCCGGGACAGGGGATCTACAATGAGCAGTTCTTC. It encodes CASSQDPGQGIYNEQFF.